Shown below are 13 T cell receptor beta chains from a single sample sequenced in a study of PD-1 blockade in classical Hodgkin lymphoma. Assay: immunoSEQ multiplex PCR; the TCRdb copy retains only in-frame clones and omits some. The sample includes 45,000 to 55,000 clones, roughly 80% seen only once; the top ten take 16%. Each of the patients experienced relapse following autologous stem cell transplantation, and their brentuximab vedotin exposure differed. The specimen comprised peripheral blood mononuclear cells (PBMCs), sampled at baseline. All receptors come from a human donor with classical Hodgkin lymphoma.

This chain connects TRBV7-2 to TRBJ2-3; 10 positions match TRBD2. Germline values: CDR1 SGHTA, CDR2 FQGNSA. CDR3 length equals 16 residues. J was trimmed by 2 bases and V by 5 bases; bases with no gene match: 7. CDR3 DNA: TGTGCCAGCAGCCATATTAGCGGGGGGACCACAGATACGCAGTATTTT. Its protein is CASSHISGGTTDTQYF.

V gene TRBV10-3 combines with J gene TRBJ2-5; 8 nucleotides line up with TRBD2. V lost 7 bases, J lost 3 bases, and 7 bases stayed unmatched. The V gene's germline CDR1 is ENHRY and CDR2 SYGVKD. The CDR3 has 14 amino acids. Here the CDR3 reads CAINRAGGEETQYF. The CDR3 coding sequence is TGTGCCATCAATCGGGCGGGAGGAGAAGAGACCCAGTACTTC.

The table lists this clone with a few counts. The CDR3 sequence: CASSQESSDYEQYF. CDR3 nucleotides: TGCGCCAGCAGCCAGGAGTCGTCGGACTACGAGCAGTACTTC. The rearrangement uses TRBV4-1 and TRBJ2-7; no clear D. The CDR3 has 14 residues. Germline V gene lookup returns CDR1 MGHRA and CDR2 YSYEKL. The ends were cut back, 3 bases at V and 3 bases at J, with 12 bases in the middle.

The V gene is TRBV7-2, the J gene TRBJ1-3; D gene uncertain. Germline loops: CDR1 SGHTA, CDR2 FQGNSA. The V and J ends lost 2 bases and 0 bases respectively, with 14 bases between them. This CDR3 comprises 17 residues. CDR3 in amino acids: CASSLSGYPASGNTIYF. The DNA for the CDR3 is TGTGCCAGCAGCTTAAGTGGCTACCCGGCCTCTGGAAACACCATATATTTT.

The V and J genes are TRBV18 and TRBJ2-1; D may be TRBD2 (6 bases). V was trimmed by 4 bases and J by 4 bases, leaving 14 bases between them. Germline V CDR1 and CDR2: KGHSH, LQKENI. This CDR3 region has 15 residues. The CDR3 DNA follows: TGTGCCAGCTCACAAACCGGGACTGAATACAATGAGCAGTTCTTC. It codes for CASSQTGTEYNEQFF.

The rearrangement uses TRBV19 and TRBJ1-2, with D possibly matching TRBD1 (5 bases). V was pared by 3 bases and J by 0 bases, with 11 bases between. Looked up from germline, CDR1 is LNHDA and CDR2 is SQIVND (reference sequence). This CDR3 has 15 amino acids. The CDR3 DNA sequence: TGTGCCAGTAGTATGAGACAGACAGCTAACTATGGCTACACCTTC. Protein: CASSMRQTANYGYTF.

This chain links TRBV10-3 with TRBJ2-1; no definite D call. CDR1 and CDR2 from the germline V gene are ENHRY and SYGVKD. The germline V and J ends were trimmed by 4 bases and 1 base, with 11 bases remaining between them. The CDR3 is 15 residues long. The DNA of the CDR3 is TGTGCCATCAGTGGAGTAAGCGCTTCCTACAATGAGCAGTTCTTC. Amino acids: CAISGVSASYNEQFF.

This chain joins TRBV5-4 and TRBJ1-1; 7 bases match TRBD1. Germline CDR1 SGHNT, CDR2 YYREEE (reference sequence). CDR3 size: 15 residues. Trimming took 1 base from V and 0 from J; bases not matched to a gene: 3. CDR3 in DNA: TGTGCCAGCAGCTTGCCAGGGGGTATGAACACTGAAGCTTTCTTT. It encodes CASSLPGGMNTEAFF.

This chain connects TRBV5-6 to TRBJ2-5, with D unresolved. The CDR3 is made up of 13 amino acids. Germline assignment: CDR1 SGHDT and CDR2 YYEEEE. V was pared by 5 bases and J by 0 bases, with 8 bases between. Written as DNA, the CDR3 is TGTGCCAGCAGTTTGAGGAACCAAGAGACCCAGTACTTC. This encodes CASSLRNQETQYF.

The chain combines TRBV6-1 with TRBJ2-6; no firm D call. Looked up from germline, CDR1 is MNHNS and CDR2 is SASEGT. The germline V and J ends were trimmed by 0 bases and 0 bases, with 3 bases remaining between them. The CDR3 consists of 15 residues. The CDR3 reads CASSEASSGANVLTF. In DNA, the CDR3 is TGTGCCAGCAGTGAAGCTAGCTCTGGGGCCAACGTCCTGACTTTC.

The V and J genes are TRBV7-9 and TRBJ2-5; D gene unclear. This CDR3 comprises 16 residues. Trimming pared 1 base from V and 3 bases from J, leaving 15 bases between. CDR1 and CDR2 from the germline V gene are SEHNR and FQNEAQ (reference sequence). CDR3: CASSLEPETAEETQYF. Written as DNA, the CDR3 is TGTGCCAGCAGCTTAGAACCTGAGACGGCAGAAGAGACCCAGTACTTC.

The chain joins TRBV5-1 to TRBJ1-2, with D possibly matching TRBD1 (5 bases). CDR1 and CDR2 (germline): SGHRS, YFSETQ. Trimming removed 2 bases at V and 4 bases at J, with 21 bases between. The CDR3 has 17 amino acids. This CDR3 reads CASSFQRQTRNFYGYTF. The CDR3 nucleotides are TGCGCCAGCAGCTTCCAGCGACAGACCCGAAACTTCTATGGCTACACCTTC.

This clone showed up just once. The genes are TRBV28 and TRBJ1-3; perhaps TRBD1 as D (6 bases). Germline assignment: CDR1 MDHEN and CDR2 SYDVKM. Trimming pared 2 bases from V and 0 bases from J, leaving 14 bases between. The CDR3 consists of 17 residues. CDR3 nucleotides: TGTGCCAGCAGTTTAATCCTGGCAGGGGACTCTGGAAACACCATATATTTT. Its protein product is CASSLILAGDSGNTIYF.